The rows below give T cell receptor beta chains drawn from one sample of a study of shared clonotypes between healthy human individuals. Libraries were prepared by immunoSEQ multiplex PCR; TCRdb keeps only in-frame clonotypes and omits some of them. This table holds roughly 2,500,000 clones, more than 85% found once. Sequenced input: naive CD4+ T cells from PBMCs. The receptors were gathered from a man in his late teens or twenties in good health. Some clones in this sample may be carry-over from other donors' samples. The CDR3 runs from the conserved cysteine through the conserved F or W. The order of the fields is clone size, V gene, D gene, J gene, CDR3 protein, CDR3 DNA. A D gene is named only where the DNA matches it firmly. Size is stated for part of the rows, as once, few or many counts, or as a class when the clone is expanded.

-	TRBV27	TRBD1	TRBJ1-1	CASSSHYDRATEAFF	TGTGCCAGCAGTTCACACTATGACAGGGCCACTGAAGCTTTCTTT
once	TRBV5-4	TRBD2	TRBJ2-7	CASSFGTNSYEQYF	TGTGCCAGCAGCTTCGGGACTAACTCCTACGAGCAGTACTTC
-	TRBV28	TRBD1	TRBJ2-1	CASSLAGGLGNEQFF	TGTGCCAGCAGTTTGGCAGGGGGTCTCGGCAATGAGCAGTTCTTC
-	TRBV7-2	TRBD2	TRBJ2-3	CASSLQGGRADTQYF	TGTGCCAGCAGCTTACAGGGCGGGAGGGCAGATACGCAGTATTTT
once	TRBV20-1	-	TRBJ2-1	CSAETRIRQFF	TGCAGTGCGGAAACAAGGATAAGGCAGTTCTTC
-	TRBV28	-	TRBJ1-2	CASSTFPKTVVGF	TGTGCCAGCTCCACCTTCCCCAAAACGGTCGTGGGCTTC
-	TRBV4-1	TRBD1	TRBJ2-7	CASSHTFGQGPAYEQYF	TGCGCCAGTAGCCACACATTTGGACAGGGGCCAGCCTACGAGCAGTACTTC
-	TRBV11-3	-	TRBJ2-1	CASSPGESYNEQFF	TGTGCCAGCAGCCCGGGGGAATCCTACAATGAGCAGTTCTTC
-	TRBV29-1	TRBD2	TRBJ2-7	CSVWLAGGPYEQYF	TGCAGCGTTTGGCTAGCGGGAGGGCCTTACGAGCAGTACTTC
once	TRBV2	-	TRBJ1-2	CASISRMWASLNYGYTF	TGTGCCAGCATTTCCCGGATGTGGGCATCGCTTAACTATGGCTACACCTTC
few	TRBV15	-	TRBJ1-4	CATTADVREKLFF	TGTGCCACCACGGCGGACGTAAGAGAAAAACTGTTTTTT
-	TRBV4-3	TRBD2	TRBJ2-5	CASSQYRASGNQETQYF	TGCGCCAGCAGCCAGTATCGGGCTAGCGGGAACCAAGAGACCCAGTACTTC
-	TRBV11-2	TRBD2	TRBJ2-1	CASSFSGRSPYNEQFF	TGTGCCAGCAGCTTTAGCGGGAGGTCCCCATACAATGAGCAGTTCTTC
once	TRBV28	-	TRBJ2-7	CASSLSERPPEQYF	TGTGCCAGCAGTTTGTCAGAGAGGCCCCCCGAGCAGTACTTC
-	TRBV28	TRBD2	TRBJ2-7	CASSPRTSGYEQYF	TGTGCCAGCAGTCCGCGGACTAGCGGCTACGAGCAGTACTTC
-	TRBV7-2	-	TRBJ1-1	CASSLGLSEAFF	TGTGCCAGCAGCTTAGGTCTCTCCGAAGCTTTCTTT
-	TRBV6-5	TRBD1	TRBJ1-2	CASSYSGQGDYGYTF	TGTGCCAGCAGTTACTCAGGGCAGGGGGACTATGGCTACACCTTC
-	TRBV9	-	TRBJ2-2	CASSVPMDTGELFF	TGTGCCAGCAGCGTCCCCATGGACACCGGGGAGCTGTTTTTT
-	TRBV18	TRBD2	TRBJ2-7	CASSPTSGNYYEQYF	TGTGCCAGCTCACCAACTAGCGGTAATTACTACGAGCAGTACTTC
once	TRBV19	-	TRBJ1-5	CASSFWGRSNQPQHF	TGTGCCAGTAGCTTCTGGGGACGTAGCAATCAGCCCCAGCATTTT
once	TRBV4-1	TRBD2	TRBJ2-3	CASSPRTSGSGDTQYF	TGCGCCAGCAGCCCGCGTACTAGCGGATCGGGAGATACGCAGTATTTT
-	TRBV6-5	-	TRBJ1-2	CASSYSGRSNYGYTF	TGTGCCAGCAGTTACTCGGGCAGGAGTAACTATGGCTACACCTTC
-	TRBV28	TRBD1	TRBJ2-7	CASLRDRGKYEQYF	TGTGCCAGCCTCCGGGACAGGGGGAAGTACGAGCAGTACTTC
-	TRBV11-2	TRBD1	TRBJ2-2	CASSSYRGFNTGELFF	TGTGCCAGCAGCTCCTACAGGGGGTTCAACACCGGGGAGCTGTTTTTT
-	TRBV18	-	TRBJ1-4	CASSPNRAATNEKLFF	TGTGCCAGCTCACCTAACAGGGCCGCAACTAATGAAAAACTGTTTTTT
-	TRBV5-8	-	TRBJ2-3	CASSWQKNSQYF	TGTGCCAGCAGCTGGCAAAAGAATTCGCAGTATTTT
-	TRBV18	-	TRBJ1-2	CASSPPGPPHPGYTF	TGTGCCAGCTCACCACCGGGACCGCCCCATCCTGGCTACACCTTC
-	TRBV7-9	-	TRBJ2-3	CASSLGGAGTDTQYF	TGTGCCAGCAGCTTAGGGGGGGCTGGCACAGATACGCAGTATTTT
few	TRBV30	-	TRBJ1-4	CAWSARAGRGFGNEKLFF	TGTGCCTGGAGTGCCCGGGCGGGACGGGGTTTCGGTAATGAAAAACTGTTTTTT
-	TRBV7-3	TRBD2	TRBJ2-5	CASSSDGRALETQYF	TGTGCCAGCAGCTCGGACGGGAGGGCCTTAGAGACCCAGTACTTC
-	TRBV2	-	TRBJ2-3	CASSELRDTQYF	TGTGCCAGCAGTGAATTGAGGGATACGCAGTATTTT
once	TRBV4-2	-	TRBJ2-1	CASSQGTFAGTYNEQFF	TGTGCCAGCAGCCAAGGGACCTTCGCGGGAACTTACAATGAGCAGTTCTTC
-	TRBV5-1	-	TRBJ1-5	CASSLGSGRNQPQHF	TGCGCCAGCAGCTTGGGGTCGGGCCGCAATCAGCCCCAGCATTTT
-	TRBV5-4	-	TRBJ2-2	CASSLSGGELFF	TGTGCCAGCAGCCTTAGCGGCGGGGAGCTGTTTTTT
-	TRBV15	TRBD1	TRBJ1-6	CATSRADRENSPLHF	TGTGCCACCAGCAGAGCCGACAGGGAGAATTCACCCCTCCACTTT
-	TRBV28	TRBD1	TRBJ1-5	CASSLGQGTQPQHF	TGTGCCAGCAGTCTGGGACAGGGTACACAGCCCCAGCATTTT
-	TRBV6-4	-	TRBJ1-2	CASSDLGGYTF	TGTGCCAGCAGTGACTTAGGAGGCTACACCTTC
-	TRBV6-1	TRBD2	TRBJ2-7	CASSERGTSDYFYEQYF	TGTGCCAGCAGCGAAAGAGGGACTAGCGACTACTTCTACGAGCAGTACTTC
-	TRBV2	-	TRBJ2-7	CASSERRGNEQYF	TGTGCCAGCAGTGAGAGGAGGGGGAACGAGCAGTACTTC
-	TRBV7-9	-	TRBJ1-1	CASSLVVNTEAFF	TGTGCCAGCAGCTTAGTTGTGAACACTGAAGCTTTCTTT
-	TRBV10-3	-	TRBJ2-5	CAISEGSGNQETQYF	TGTGCCATCAGTGAGGGTTCAGGGAATCAAGAGACCCAGTACTTC
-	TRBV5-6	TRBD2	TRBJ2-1	CASSLAGSGRWNEQFF	TGTGCCAGCAGCTTGGCCGGGAGCGGGAGATGGAATGAGCAGTTCTTC